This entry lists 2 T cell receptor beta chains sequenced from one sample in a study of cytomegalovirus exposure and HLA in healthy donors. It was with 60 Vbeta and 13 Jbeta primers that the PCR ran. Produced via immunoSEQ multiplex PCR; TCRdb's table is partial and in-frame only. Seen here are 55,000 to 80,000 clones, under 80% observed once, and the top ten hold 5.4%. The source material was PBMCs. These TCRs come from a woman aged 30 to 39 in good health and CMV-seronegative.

This chain's CDR3 is CASSFGESSGNTIYF. The CDR3 nucleotides read TGCGCCAGCAGCTTCGGGGAGAGCTCTGGAAACACCATATATTTT. The chain carries TRBV4-3 and TRBJ1-3; D not resolved. Germline V gene lookup returns CDR1 LGHNA and CDR2 YSLEER. CDR3 length equals 15 residues. V was cut by 5 bases and J by 0 bases, with 11 bases left in between.

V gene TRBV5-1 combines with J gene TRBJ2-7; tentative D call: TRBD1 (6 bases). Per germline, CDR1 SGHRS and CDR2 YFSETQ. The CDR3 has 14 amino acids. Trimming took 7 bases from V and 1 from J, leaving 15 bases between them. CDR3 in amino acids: CASSDPGVSYEQYF. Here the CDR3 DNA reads TGCGCCAGCTCGGACCCAGGGGTTTCCTACGAGCAGTACTTC. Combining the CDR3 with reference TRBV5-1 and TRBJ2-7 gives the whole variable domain KAGVTQTPRYLIKTRGQQVTLSCSPISGHRSVSWYQQTPGQGLQFLFEYFSETQRNKGNFPGRFSGRQFSNSRSEMNVSTLELGDSALYLCASSDPGVSYEQYFGPGTRLTVT.